This TCR beta chain was recovered during a study of CD8 T cells in ankylosing spondylitis (dated by TCRdb to the late 2010s). About the study as a whole: The study set out to find disease-linked TCR variants by profiling T cell receptor beta repertoires in ankylosing spondylitis patients and healthy donors. Peripheral blood was sampled, and synovial fluid was also collected from ankylosing spondylitis patients. In total, the full study cohort was made up of approximately 99 healthy donors and more than 20 ankylosing spondylitis patients.

Trimmed from V: 4 bases; trimmed from J: 6 bases; junction bases lacking a gene match: 5. The CDR3 contains 14 residues, cysteine and phenylalanine counted. Only CDR3 DNA is held: 42 bases, read in frame from base 1. The germline V gene gives CDR1 as LGHNA and CDR2 as YNFKEQ. What the authors observed across the whole study: Significant enrichment of the disease-linked clones was reported in matched synovial fluid samples from ankylosing spondylitis patients. Some TCR beta motif variants had previously been reported in synovial fluid and blood of reactive arthritis patients, which suggested common disease-initiation mechanisms. A TCR beta motif made up of several highly homologous amino acid variants appeared to be characteristic of blood from ankylosing spondylitis patients. In peripheral blood, the disease-linked clones were found at relatively low frequencies and had a CD8+ phenotype.

These reads were obtained on an Illumina HiSeq 2500. Quantitative 5'-RACE with molecular barcodes was used to prepare TCR beta libraries. The authors processed their data as follows. Disease-linked TCR variants were identified with a new computational method built on a probabilistic model of VDJ rearrangement. TCRdb reanalyzed the raw reads on its own, using fastp at Q25 for trimming and MiXCR for clone calling, and kept in-frame beta chains. Entries that share a CDR3 protein sequence are merged under the most common genes and DNA. TCRdb, rather than the study authors, made the V and J calls. The sample profile shows around 890,000 distinct CDR3 sequences; roughly 10% of them were found once. Of the sample, approximately 0.5% falls within the top ten clones. This clonotype was detected a few times. Its antigen target is currently unknown. Qualities for individual bases were not recorded, and no much larger clone is one base off.

Sequencing was performed on blood, either unsorted or a sorted T cell fraction (not recorded which). The chain joins TRBV4-2 to TRBJ2-7, with 11 middle bases fitting TRBD2. The TCR originated in a male donor with ankylosing spondylitis. The CDR3 protein sequence reads: CASSPTTSGSEQYF. Here is the DNA: TGTGCCAGCAGCCCCACAACTAGCGGGAGCGAGCAGTACTTC.